These T cell receptor beta chains were read from a single sample in a study of blood T cell repertoires in COVID-19. The repertoire was sequenced with immunoSEQ multiplex PCR; TCRdb's copy has only in-frame clones and lacks some. Among some 350,000 clones, about 89% were seen once, and the ten largest hold around 6%. Sequencing was done on a sample of peripheral blood. Source of these receptors: a woman aged 45-60 years with COVID-19, enrolled during active disease. The CDR3 runs from the conserved cysteine through the conserved F or W. D genes are given only for firm matches. Clone size appears in some rows only: once, few, many, or a class for an expanded clone.

TRBD1 TRBJ2-7 . TRBV28 CASSGPGQGEGYEQYF TGTGCCAGCAGCGGACCCGGACAGGGGGAAGGCTACGAGCAGTACTTC
. TRBJ1-4 . TRBV5-1 CASSREGGNEKLFF TGCGCCAGCAGCAGGGAGGGAGGAAATGAAAAACTGTTTTTT
. TRBJ2-7 . TRBV5-4 CASSLGGGLLYEQYF TGTGCCAGCAGCTTGGGCGGAGGCCTCCTTTACGAGCAGTACTTC
. TRBJ1-3 . TRBV6-5 CASSYSRGGSGNTIYF TGTGCCAGCAGTTACTCAAGGGGTGGGTCTGGAAACACCATATATTTT
. TRBJ1-3 . TRBV30 CAWTRGVRNTIYF TGTGCCTGGACCCGGGGAGTTCGAAACACCATATATTTT
TRBD1 TRBJ1-4 . TRBV3-1/TRBV3-2 CASSQAGGFQEKLFF TGTGCCAGCAGCCAAGCAGGGGGCTTCCAAGAAAAACTGTTTTTT
. TRBJ1-1 once TRBV4-1 CASSQPGEAFF TGCGCCAGCAGCCAACCCGGTGAAGCTTTCTTT
. TRBJ1-2 . TRBV6-5 CASSYRGINYGYTF TGTGCCAGCAGTTACAGGGGGATTAACTATGGCTACACCTTC
. TRBJ1-6 once TRBV5-1 CASSLTGPNSPLHF TGCGCCAGCAGCTTGACAGGACCTAATTCACCCCTCCACTTT
. TRBJ1-2 . TRBV7-9 CASSLETAGYTF TGTGCCAGCAGCTTAGAGACAGCTGGCTACACCTTC
TRBD2 TRBJ2-1 . TRBV18 CASSTKSSGRVYNEQFF TGTGCCAGCTCGACTAAATCTAGCGGGAGAGTCTACAATGAGCAGTTCTTC
TRBD2 TRBJ2-3 . TRBV5-1 CASSLGGTKVGNTQYF TGCGCCAGCAGCTTGGGTGGGACTAAGGTTGGGAATACGCAGTATTTT
. TRBJ2-3 . TRBV6-5 CACRGGGSTDTQYF TGTGCCTGCAGGGGGGGAGGGTCCACAGATACGCAGTATTTT
. TRBJ1-5 . TRBV5-6 CASSSLGSYGVGNQPQHF TGTGCCAGCAGCTCCCTAGGAAGTTACGGGGTTGGCAATCAGCCCCAGCATTTT
. TRBJ1-6 . TRBV5-4 CASSDGSSYNSPLHF TGTGCCAGCAGCGACGGGAGCTCCTATAATTCACCCCTCCACTTT
. TRBJ1-2 . TRBV19 CASSPRQVLANYGYTF TGTGCCAGTAGTCCCCGACAGGTTCTAGCTAACTATGGCTACACCTTC
TRBD1 TRBJ1-1 once TRBV11-2 CASSGPTGVGTEAFF TGTGCCAGCAGCGGGCCGACAGGGGTGGGCACTGAAGCTTTCTTT
. TRBJ1-5 . TRBV6-4 CASNQREKFNQPQHF TGTGCCAGCAACCAAAGAGAGAAATTCAATCAGCCCCAGCATTTT
TRBD2 TRBJ2-7 . TRBV6-2/TRBV6-3 CASSPPRTSGRVGAYEQYF TGTGCCAGCAGTCCACCTAGGACTAGCGGGAGGGTAGGGGCCTACGAGCAGTACTTC
. TRBJ2-3 . TRBV6-4 CASSREGAFGDTQYF TGTGCCAGCAGTCGGGAGGGGGCCTTCGGAGATACGCAGTATTTT
. TRBJ1-4 . TRBV11-3 CASSQSGGLFF TGTGCCAGCAGCCAAAGCGGAGGACTGTTTTTT
TRBD2 TRBJ2-3 few TRBV4-1 CASSTNLLAGSTDTQYF TGCGCCAGCAGCACGAATCTACTAGCGGGGAGCACAGATACGCAGTATTTT
. TRBJ2-3 . TRBV18 CASSRAVGTDTQYF TGTGCCAGCTCACGAGCGGTAGGCACAGATACGCAGTATTTT
. TRBJ2-1 . TRBV21-1 CASSNLLGGSSYNEQFF TGTGCCAGCAGCAACTTGTTGGGGGGAAGCTCCTACAATGAGCAGTTCTTC
TRBD2 TRBJ2-5 . TRBV20-1 CSASLLLAGLETQYF TGCAGTGCTAGTTTACTGTTAGCGGGTTTAGAGACCCAGTACTTC
TRBD2 TRBJ2-3 . TRBV5-6 CASSLTTEREGDTQYF TGTGCCAGCAGCCTAACCACCGAGCGGGAGGGAGATACGCAGTATTTT
. TRBJ2-7 . TRBV2 CASSARYEQYF TGTGCCAGCAGTGCTCGGTACGAGCAGTACTTC
TRBD1 TRBJ2-2 . TRBV6-5 CASRPRQGNLFF TGTGCCAGCAGGCCCCGACAGGGGAACCTGTTTTTT